This entry lists 21 T cell receptor beta chains sequenced from one sample in a study of glioma-infiltrating T cells. The iRepertoire nested amplicon-rescue multiplex PCR amplified TCR alpha and beta CDR3s from RNA. From the multiplex PCR reads, TCRdb called clonotypes with MiXCR, one entry per CDR3 protein. The sample holds roughly 200,000 distinct CDR3 sequences; about 40% are singletons and the top ten take under 6.5%. The sequenced material came from glioma tissue, nonneoplastic brain tissue, or PBMCs (not recorded which). All receptors derive from a human donor with low-grade glioma or glioblastoma, undergoing nonglioma brain surgery, or in good health (not recorded which).

This clonotype showed up many times. The chain links TRBV20-1 to TRBJ1-5; perhaps TRBD1 as D (5 bases). The germline V and J ends were trimmed by 3 bases and 3 bases, with 15 bases remaining between them. CDR1 is DFQATT, CDR2 SNEGSKA, per germline (reference sequence). This CDR3 is built from 15 residues. CDR3 in amino acids: CSARVGTANNQPQHF. CDR3 DNA sequence: TGCAGTGCTAGGGTCGGGACGGCGAACAATCAGCCCCAGCATTTT.

The chain joins TRBV12-3 or TRBV12-4 to TRBJ2-1; possibly TRBD2 for D (6 bases). The germline V and J ends were trimmed by 3 bases and 13 bases, with 10 bases remaining between them. The CDR3 spans 11 residues. The CDR3 here is CASSLDYRQFF. The CDR3 DNA sequence: TGTGCCAGCAGTTTGGACTACCGACAGTTCTTC.

Concerning this clonotype itself: This clone may be a read error of a much larger clone one base away. The final CDR3 position lacks the conserved phenylalanine or tryptophan, pointing to a likely read error. The DNA is omitted, as the CDR3 cannot be located on it reliably, and the CDR3 follows TCRdb's listing. The chain links TRBV2 to TRBJ2-1. The CDR3 is made up of 12 amino acids, end residues included. Germline V CDR1 and CDR2: SNHLY, FYNNEI. The CDR3 here is CASSPKRVTIFI.

This clonotype was picked up many times. The chain joins TRBV6-1 to TRBJ2-1; tentative D call: TRBD1 (6 bases). CDR3 length: 11 residues. Germline assignment: CDR1 MNHNS and CDR2 SASEGT. V dropped 6 bases and J dropped 7 bases, with 7 bases sitting between them. CDR3 sequence: CASRDRNEQFF. CDR3 nucleotide sequence: TGTGCCAGCAGGGACAGAAATGAGCAGTTCTTC.

V and J are TRBV7-9 and TRBJ1-2, with 10 bases identical to TRBD1. This CDR3 spans 17 amino acids. V lost 5 bases and J lost 6; bases outside the gene matches: 15. Germline V gene lookup returns CDR1 SEHNR and CDR2 FQNEAQ (reference sequence). This chain's CDR3 is CASSPDRGLLGVDGYTF. The CDR3 nucleotides read TGTGCCAGCAGCCCCGACAGGGGGCTCCTTGGCGTGGATGGCTACACCTTC.

This clonotype came up many times. This chain connects TRBV6-6 to TRBJ1-2, with 7 bases that match TRBD1. The CDR3 is 15 amino acids. The V segment lost 0 bases and the J segment 3 bases; nucleotides outside the gene matches: 4. Germline-derived CDR1 and CDR2 are MNHNY and SVGAGI (reference sequence). The CDR3 DNA follows: TGTGCCAGCAGTTACTCCGGGACAGCAGACTATGGCTACACCTTC. Its protein is CASSYSGTADYGYTF.

Worth noting for this clonotype: Being one base from a much bigger clone, this may be a read error. This rearrangement joins TRBV3-1 to TRBJ2-7, with TRBD2 matching over 7 bases. The germline gives CDR1 LGHDT, CDR2 YNNKEL (reference sequence). The CDR3 contains 12 residues. The CDR3 DNA is TGTGCCAGCAGCCAAAGCGGGACTCCAAACTCGTTC. It translates to CASSQSGTPNSF.

A word on this clonotype: A clone one base away is much larger, so this may be a read error. The chain couples TRBV11-2 to TRBJ2-1; 10 nucleotides match TRBD2. The end of the DNA fits TRBJ2-7 better, so the J call may be wrong. The CDR3 is made up of 15 amino acids. The germline CDR1 and CDR2 sequences are SGHAT and FQNNGV. CDR3 residues: CARSLATSGMDEQYF. The CDR3 nucleotides are TGTGCCAGAAGCTTAGCCACTAGCGGGATGGACGAGCAGTACTTC.

The chain combines TRBV29-1 with TRBJ1-1; the D is unclear. The CDR3 is 11 residues long. V shed 6 bases and J shed 4 bases, with 9 bases lying between them. Germline CDR1 is SQVTM and CDR2 is ANQGSEA. Here the CDR3 DNA reads TGCAGCGTCGAGAGGAGCACTGAAGCTTTCTTT. Its protein product is CSVERSTEAFF.

This clonotype was observed at least ten times. V gene TRBV7-2 combines with J gene TRBJ2-3, with D possibly matching TRBD2 (6 bases). The CDR3 runs to 15 residues. Germline assignment: CDR1 SGHTA and CDR2 FQGNSA. The germline V and J ends were trimmed by 1 base and 6 bases, with 14 bases remaining between them. CDR3 nucleotide sequence: TGTGCCAGCAGCTTAGGGGAGGTCGGCGGCGATACGCAGTATTTT. Its protein product is CASSLGEVGGDTQYF.

A word on this clonotype: A read error may explain this, as a much larger clone is one base away. The chain uses TRBV27 and TRBJ2-7; 9 nucleotides align to TRBD1. V was clipped by 4 bases and J by 4 bases; unmatched bases: 8. The CDR3 has 15 residues. Per germline, CDR1 MNHEY and CDR2 SMNVEV (reference sequence). The CDR3 DNA follows: TGTGCCAGCAGTTCCCGACAGGGGGTGCAGTACGAGCAGTACTTC. Translation: CASSSRQGVQYEQYF.

This clonotype was observed many times. This sequence joins TRBV20-1 and TRBJ2-7, with 7 positions matching TRBD2. The trim removed 3 bases at V and 2 bases at J, leaving 4 bases unmatched. CDR1 is DFQATT and CDR2 is SNEGSKA in the germline V gene (reference sequence). There are 13 residues in the CDR3. The CDR3 DNA reads as TGCAGTGCTAGGAGAGGGAGGGCCTACGAGCAGTACTTC. Translation gives CSARRGRAYEQYF.

With regard to this clonotype: A much larger clone sits a single nucleotide away, making a read error possible. V gene TRBV28 combines with J gene TRBJ2-3, with D possibly TRBD2 on 5 matching bases. The germline CDR1 and CDR2 sequences are MDHEN and SYDVKM. Trimming cost V 6 bases and J 6 bases, with 22 bases left between them. The CDR3 contains 16 residues. CDR3 sequence: CASRSGKSGLLDTQYF. The CDR3 bases are TGTGCCAGCAGGAGTGGAAAAAGCGGTTTGTTGGATACGCAGTATTTT.

This clonotype was observed many times. Here the CDR3 reads CASTREGGTDTQYF. The CDR3 nucleotides read TGTGCCAGCACCCGGGAGGGCGGCACAGATACGCAGTATTTT. The rearrangement links TRBV2 to TRBJ2-3; 8 positions match TRBD2. The CDR3 runs to 14 residues. Trimming cost V 7 bases and J 1 base; bases outside gene matches: 4. Per germline, CDR1 SNHLY and CDR2 FYNNEI.

The chain is built from TRBV7-9 and TRBJ2-1, with a possible D match to TRBD2 (5 bases). The V end was cut by 5 bases, the J end by 4 bases, with 18 bases between. The CDR3 sequence is 16 residues long. The germline V gene encodes CDR1 SEHNR and CDR2 FQNEAQ (reference sequence). The chain's CDR3 is CASSELEEGRYNEQFF. As DNA, the CDR3 is TGTGCCAGCAGCGAACTAGAGGAAGGGCGGTACAATGAGCAGTTCTTC.

A word on this clonotype: A much larger clone is a single base away; this may be a read error. This CDR3 reads CSARDIAKELAGYNEQFF. The CDR3 region has the DNA TGCAGTGCTAGAGATATAGCTAAGGAGCTAGCGGGTTACAATGAGCAGTTCTTC. The chain has TRBV20-1 and TRBJ2-1, with 8 bases identical to TRBD2. CDR1 and CDR2 (germline): DFQATT, SNEGSKA (reference sequence). Trimming cost V 0 bases and J 4 bases; bases outside gene matches: 14. This CDR3 contains 18 residues.

The table lists this clonotype with a few counts. V and J are TRBV7-9 and TRBJ2-7, with TRBD2 matching over 8 bases. Germline trimming cut 1 base from V and 5 bases from J; bases unmatched to any gene: 4. This CDR3 is built from 14 residues. In germline, CDR1 is SEHNR, CDR2 FQNEAQ (reference sequence). The CDR3 nucleotides are TGTGCCAGCAGCTTAGGACTAGCGTTCCACGAGCAGTACTTC. This sequence encodes CASSLGLAFHEQYF.

To note about this clonotype: This may be a read error: a much more frequent sequence differs by one nucleotide. The V call is TRBV20-1, the J call TRBJ2-5, with TRBD1 matching over 7 bases. From germline, CDR1 is DFQATT and CDR2 SNEGSKA (reference sequence). The CDR3 has 13 amino acids. CDR3 in DNA: TGCAGTGCTACTAGGGGGCACCAAGAGACCAAGTACTTC. Translating it yields CSATRGHQETKYF.

The chain is built from TRBV2 and TRBJ2-2; 11 nucleotides line up with TRBD2. Germline V gives CDR1 SNHLY, CDR2 FYNNEI. The CDR3 runs 15 residues. J was trimmed by 5 bases and V by 2 bases; bases with no gene match: 1. CDR3 coding DNA: TGTGCCAGCAGTGAAACTAGCGGGAGAACCGGGGAGCTGTTTTTT. Translation: CASSETSGRTGELFF.

As for this clonotype: Since a much larger clone is just one base distant, this may be a read error. This rearrangement joins TRBV2 to TRBJ2-1; TRBD1 agrees at 12 bases. V shed 7 bases and J 11 bases; nucleotides not matched to a gene: 9. The germline gives CDR1 SNHLY, CDR2 FYNNEI. CDR3 size: 14 residues. DNA of the CDR3: TGTGCCAGCACGGGACAGGGGGCACGGAATAAGCAGTTCTTC. Protein sequence: CASTGQGARNKQFF.

The table lists this clonotype with many counts. This CDR3 reads CASSDTGTSNQPQHF. Here the CDR3 DNA reads TGTGCCAGCAGTGACACAGGGACTAGCAATCAGCCCCAGCATTTT. The chain joins TRBV2 to TRBJ1-5; D perhaps matches TRBD1 (6 bases). V lost 3 bases and J lost 0, with 9 bases in between. Germline V gives CDR1 SNHLY, CDR2 FYNNEI. CDR3 length: 15 amino acids.